One and the same sample provided the 20 T cell receptor beta chains below, sequenced in a study of naive and memory T cell subsets. Whole-study findings and limits: Especially in CD8 cells, naive repertoires contained a few larger clonotypes, possibly CD45RA-re-expressing memory cells.

Antigen specificity for these receptors is unknown. Two oligonucleotides, mixed equimolar, formed the beta constant-region primer covering TRBC1 and TRBC2. Ligated cDNA was amplified by four rounds of PCR with nested alpha and beta constant-region primers and SP2. Each CDR3 protein is one row after TCRdb ran MiXCR on the UMI-ligation and nested PCR reads. The table shows about 140,000 distinct CDR3 sequences, with roughly a fifth occurring only once. The specimen was naive CD8+ T cells from blood. These receptors all stem from a human donor in good health.

This clonotype showed up just a few times. The genes are TRBV28 and TRBJ2-1; D not resolved. The CDR3 has 12 residues. The V gene lost 6 bases and the J gene lost 5 bases, with 8 bases spanning the gap. The germline V gene encodes CDR1 MDHEN and CDR2 SYDVKM. The CDR3: CASSYIDNEQFF. The CDR3 DNA sequence: TGTGCCAGCAGCTATATCGACAATGAGCAGTTCTTC.

This clonotype was counted a few times. The chain has TRBV5-1 and TRBJ2-3; TRBD2 matches at 12 bases. The V gene end was trimmed by 4 bases and the J gene end by 5 bases; junction bases not matched to a gene: 11. Germline CDR1 reads SGHRS; CDR2 reads YFSETQ. CDR3 length equals 17 residues. CDR3 amino acids: CASSTTLAGGPGDTQYF. In DNA, the CDR3 is TGCGCCAGCAGCACGACCCTAGCGGGAGGGCCTGGAGATACGCAGTATTTT.

The V gene is TRBV7-9, the J gene TRBJ1-3, with no clear D. There are 15 residues in the CDR3. The germline V and J ends were trimmed by 2 bases and 0 bases, with 8 bases remaining between them. Germline V gene data show CDR1 as SEHNR and CDR2 as FQNEAQ (reference sequence). This chain's CDR3 is CASSLWEASGNTIYF. The CDR3 DNA reads TGTGCCAGCAGCTTATGGGAAGCCTCTGGAAACACCATATATTTT. The full variable domain, rest sourced from reference TRBV7-9 and TRBJ1-3, is DTGVSQNPRHKITKRGQNVTFRCDPISEHNRLYWYRQTLGQGPEFLTYFQNEAQLEKSRLLSDRFSAERPKGSFSTLEIQRTEQGDSAMYLCASSLWEASGNTIYFGEGSWLTVV.

The chain recombines TRBV28 with TRBJ2-7; D is ambiguous. V lost 5 bases to trimming and J lost 0 bases, with 14 bases between them. Germline V gene sequence: CDR1 MDHEN, CDR2 SYDVKM. This CDR3 is built from 15 residues. The CDR3 coding sequence is TGTGCCAGCAGTGCCCCCCAAAGCGACTCCTACGAGCAGTACTTC. Its protein is CASSAPQSDSYEQYF.

The chain joins TRBV28 to TRBJ2-3; D not resolved. CDR3 size: 14 residues. V shed 2 bases and J shed 0 bases, with 6 bases lying between them. CDR1 is MDHEN and CDR2 is SYDVKM in the germline V gene. The CDR3 spells CASSLTSSTDTQYF. The DNA of the CDR3 is TGTGCCAGCAGTTTAACTTCTAGCACAGATACGCAGTATTTT.

The chain couples TRBV28 to TRBJ2-3; D may be TRBD2 (5 bases). Germline values: CDR1 MDHEN, CDR2 SYDVKM. Trimming removed 3 bases from V and 4 bases from J, with 17 bases in between. The CDR3 runs 16 residues. The chain's CDR3 is CASSFLEEQRADTQYF. In DNA, the CDR3 is TGTGCCAGCAGTTTCCTGGAGGAGCAAAGAGCAGATACGCAGTATTTT.

This clonotype appeared a few times. The genes are TRBV9 and TRBJ2-7; 8 bases are a match to TRBD2. This CDR3 is built from 14 residues. Per the germline V gene, CDR1 is SGDLS and CDR2 is YYNGEE. V shed 4 bases and J 3 bases; nucleotides not matched to a gene: 6. CDR3 sequence reads: CASSPRTSSYEQYF. In DNA form, the CDR3 reads TGTGCCAGCAGCCCCCGGACTAGCAGCTACGAGCAGTACTTC. The full variable domain, rest sourced from reference TRBV9 and TRBJ2-7, is DSGVTQTPKHLITATGQRVTLRCSPRSGDLSVYWYQQSLDQGLQFLIQYYNGEERAKGNILERFSAQQFPDLHSELNLSSLELGDSALYFCASSPRTSSYEQYFGPGTRLTVT.

The chain recombines TRBV6-2 or TRBV6-3 with TRBJ2-7; tentative D call: TRBD2 (6 bases). Germline lookup yields CDR1 MNHEY and CDR2 SVGEGT. V was cut by 10 bases and J by 3 bases, with 19 bases left in between. The CDR3 contains 14 residues. This CDR3 reads CATTPWREVYEQYF. The CDR3 nucleotides read TGTGCCACCACCCCTTGGCGGGAAGTCTACGAGCAGTACTTC.

This clonotype has a handful of counts. The rearrangement links TRBV6-6 to TRBJ1-1; 7 bases are a match to TRBD1. Germline-derived CDR1 and CDR2 are MNHNY and SVGAGI (reference sequence). The V segment lost 3 bases and the J segment 3 bases; nucleotides outside the gene matches: 4. CDR3 length: 14 residues. The CDR3 DNA reads as TGTGCCAGCAGTTATAAGACAGGGTACACTGAAGCTTTCTTT. Amino acid sequence: CASSYKTGYTEAFF.

V and J are TRBV15 and TRBJ2-3, with a weak D call TRBD2 (6 bases). Germline assignment: CDR1 LNHNV and CDR2 YYDKDF (reference sequence). This CDR3 is 14 amino acids long. V dropped 3 bases and J dropped 1 base, with 8 bases sitting between them. DNA of the CDR3: TGTGCCACCAGCAGCGCTAGCGGCACAGATACGCAGTATTTT. It yields the protein CATSSASGTDTQYF.

This clonotype came up a few times. This chain connects TRBV29-1 to TRBJ1-1; weak D call: TRBD1 (5 bases). Germline V gene data show CDR1 as SQVTM and CDR2 as ANQGSEA. Trimming took off 2 bases at V and 8 bases at J, with 12 bases between the two ends. This CDR3 is 12 amino acids long. In DNA form, the CDR3 reads TGCAGCGTTGAAAGACGGCAGGGCGAAGCTTTCTTT. Amino acids: CSVERRQGEAFF.

The chain uses TRBV9 and TRBJ2-3; 8 bases align to TRBD2. This CDR3 is built from 15 residues. Germline V lookup: CDR1 SGDLS, CDR2 YYNGEE. The V segment lost 7 bases and the J segment 5 bases; nucleotides outside the gene matches: 12. CDR3 amino acids: CASQGTGGPGDTQYF. CDR3 DNA: TGTGCCAGCCAGGGGACGGGAGGGCCGGGAGATACGCAGTATTTT.

This clonotype has only a few counts. The chain joins TRBV20-1 to TRBJ1-3; no clear D. Deletions cut 2 bases from V and 2 bases from J, with 7 bases between. This CDR3 is built from 13 residues. Germline values: CDR1 DFQATT, CDR2 SNEGSKA (reference sequence). CDR3 protein: CSARRVTGNTIYF. As DNA, the CDR3 is TGCAGTGCTAGACGGGTTACTGGAAACACCATATATTTT.

The chain has TRBV6-1 and TRBJ2-1, with D perhaps matching TRBD2 (5 bases). The CDR3 is made up of 16 amino acids. CDR1 and CDR2 from the germline V gene are MNHNS and SASEGT. V dropped 6 bases and J dropped 1 base, with 16 bases sitting between them. The DNA for the CDR3 is TGTGCCAGCAGCCCTGCCCGGGGTGTATCCTACAATGAGCAGTTCTTC. This translates into CASSPARGVSYNEQFF.

This clonotype occurred a few times. J is TRBJ1-1 and V is TRBV20-1, with 11 bases lining up with TRBD1. CDR3 length equals 13 residues. After removal of 6 bases from V and 4 bases from J, the junction contained 4 bases not matched to a gene. CDR1 is DFQATT and CDR2 is SNEGSKA in the germline V gene (reference sequence). CDR3 coding DNA: TGCAGTGCGTCCGGGACAGGGGGCACTGAAGCTTTCTTT. Residues: CSASGTGGTEAFF.

The chain is built from TRBV28 and TRBJ2-3; 7 bases match TRBD2. The CDR3 runs 16 residues. V dropped 2 bases and J dropped 1; count of bases not matched to a gene: 6. CDR1 and CDR2 from the germline V gene are MDHEN and SYDVKM. Here the CDR3 reads CASSLLSGSRTDTQYF. CDR3 DNA: TGTGCCAGCAGTTTACTTAGCGGGTCGCGCACAGATACGCAGTATTTT.

This clonotype was detected a few times. The J gene is TRBJ2-1, the V gene TRBV3-1; 7 positions match TRBD1. The CDR3 sequence is 19 residues long. Per germline, CDR1 LGHDT and CDR2 YNNKEL (reference sequence). V was pared by 2 bases and J by 2 bases, with 15 bases of the junction left unmatched. CDR3 sequence reads: CASSQRWGQRSSAYNEQFF. The CDR3 DNA follows: TGTGCCAGCAGCCAAAGGTGGGGACAGCGATCCTCTGCCTACAATGAGCAGTTCTTC.

The V gene is TRBV29-1, the J gene TRBJ2-1; 7 positions agree with TRBD2. V dropped 2 bases and J dropped 12; count of bases not matched to a gene: 4. Germline CDR1 and CDR2: SQVTM and ANQGSEA. This CDR3 contains 11 residues. DNA for the CDR3: TGCAGCGTTGAATGGGGGGAGGGGCAGTTCTTC. Amino acid sequence: CSVEWGEGQFF.

This clonotype was counted a few times. The gene calls are TRBV25-1 and TRBJ1-3; D uncertain. The length of the CDR3 is 11 residues. Germline loops: CDR1 MGHDK, CDR2 SYGVNS. The V and J ends lost 7 bases and 2 bases respectively, with 3 bases between them. CDR3 loop: CASKAGNTIYF. The DNA of the CDR3 is TGTGCCAGCAAGGCTGGAAACACCATATATTTT. Supplemented by reference TRBV25-1 and TRBJ1-3, the full variable domain reads EADIYQTPRYLVIGTGKKITLECSQTMGHDKMYWYQQDPGMELHLIHYSYGVNSTEKGDLSSESTVSRIRTEHFPLTLESARPSHTSQYLCASKAGNTIYFGEGSWLTVV.

In its sample, this clonotype was seen a few times. This chain links TRBV19 with TRBJ2-1; 7 positions match TRBD1. After removal of 7 bases from V and 5 bases from J, the junction contained 5 bases not matched to a gene. The germline V gene encodes CDR1 LNHDA and CDR2 SQIVND (reference sequence). The CDR3 covers 13 residues. CDR3 in amino acids: CASNEGAHNEQFF. The CDR3 bases are TGTGCCAGTAATGAGGGGGCCCACAATGAGCAGTTCTTC.